The present T cell receptor (beta chain) was sequenced within a study of STAT5B mutations in CD4+ large granular lymphocyte leukemia. This clone was seen a few times. Its matching antigen is unknown. The study, taken as a whole, reports: About a quarter of private leukemic clonotypes occurred rarely in other patients' non-leukemic repertoires. TRBV06-family usage was enriched in top patient clones (8/27) versus controls (2/35).

Some clones are missing from TCRdb's copy, which holds only in-frame ones; the method was immunoSEQ multiplex PCR. The table includes more than 30,000 clones, around two thirds detected once. CDR3 length: 12 amino acids. Germline CDR1 and CDR2: MGHDK and SYGVNS. V was pared by 6 bases and J by 1 base, with 7 bases between. The genes are TRBV25-1 and TRBJ2-7; D unresolved. The receptor was derived from a human donor in good health. Sequencing was done on a sample of CD4+ T cells from blood buffy coats. This chain's CDR3 is CASRGYSYEQYF. The DNA for the CDR3 is TGTGCCAGCAGGGGCTATTCCTACGAGCAGTACTTC.